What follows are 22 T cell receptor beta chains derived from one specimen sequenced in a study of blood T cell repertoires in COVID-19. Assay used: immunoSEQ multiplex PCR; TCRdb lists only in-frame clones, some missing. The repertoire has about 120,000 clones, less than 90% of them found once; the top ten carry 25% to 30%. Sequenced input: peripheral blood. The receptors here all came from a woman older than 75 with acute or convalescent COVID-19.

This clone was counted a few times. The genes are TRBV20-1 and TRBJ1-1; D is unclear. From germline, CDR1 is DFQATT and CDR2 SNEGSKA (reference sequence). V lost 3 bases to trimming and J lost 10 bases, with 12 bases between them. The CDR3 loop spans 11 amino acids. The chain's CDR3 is CSASTGVGAFF. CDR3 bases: TGCAGTGCTAGTACCGGGGTAGGAGCTTTCTTT.

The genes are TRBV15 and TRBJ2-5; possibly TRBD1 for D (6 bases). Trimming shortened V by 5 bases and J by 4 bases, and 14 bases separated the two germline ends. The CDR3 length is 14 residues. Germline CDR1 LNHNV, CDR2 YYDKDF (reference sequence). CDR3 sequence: CATSPTTGGETQYF. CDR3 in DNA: TGTGCCACCAGCCCCACGACAGGAGGAGAGACCCAGTACTTC.

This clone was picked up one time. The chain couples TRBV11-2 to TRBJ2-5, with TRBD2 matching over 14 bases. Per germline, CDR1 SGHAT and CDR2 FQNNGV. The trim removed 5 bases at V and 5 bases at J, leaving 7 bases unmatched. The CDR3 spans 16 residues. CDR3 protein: CASSPGLAGGRETQYF. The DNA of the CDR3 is TGTGCCAGCAGCCCCGGACTAGCGGGGGGCCGGGAGACCCAGTACTTC.

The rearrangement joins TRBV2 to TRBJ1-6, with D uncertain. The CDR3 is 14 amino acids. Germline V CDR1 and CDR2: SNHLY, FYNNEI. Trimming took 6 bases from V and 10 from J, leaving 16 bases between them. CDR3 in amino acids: CASSVEERNSPLHF. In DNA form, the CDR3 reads TGTGCCAGCAGCGTTGAAGAGCGTAACTCACCCCTCCACTTT.

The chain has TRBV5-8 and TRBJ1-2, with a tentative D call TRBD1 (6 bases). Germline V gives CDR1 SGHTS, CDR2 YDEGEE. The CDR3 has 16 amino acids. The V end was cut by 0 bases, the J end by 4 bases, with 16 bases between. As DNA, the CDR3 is TGTGCCAGCAGCTTGGGCACAGGGCTGCCATCCTATGGCTACACCTTC. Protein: CASSLGTGLPSYGYTF.

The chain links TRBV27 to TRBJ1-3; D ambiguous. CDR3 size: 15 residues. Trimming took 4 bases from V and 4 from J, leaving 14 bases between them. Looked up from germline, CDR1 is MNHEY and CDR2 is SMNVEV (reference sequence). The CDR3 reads CASSSRGSAGNTIYF. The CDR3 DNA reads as TGTGCCAGCAGTTCCCGAGGGTCAGCGGGAAACACCATATATTTT.

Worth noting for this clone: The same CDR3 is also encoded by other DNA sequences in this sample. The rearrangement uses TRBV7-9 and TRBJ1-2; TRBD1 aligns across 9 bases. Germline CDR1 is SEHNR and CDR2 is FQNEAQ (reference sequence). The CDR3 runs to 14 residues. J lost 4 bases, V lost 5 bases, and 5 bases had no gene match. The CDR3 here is CASSAGTGTYGYTF. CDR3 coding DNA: TGTGCCAGCAGCGCAGGGACAGGGACCTATGGCTACACCTTC.

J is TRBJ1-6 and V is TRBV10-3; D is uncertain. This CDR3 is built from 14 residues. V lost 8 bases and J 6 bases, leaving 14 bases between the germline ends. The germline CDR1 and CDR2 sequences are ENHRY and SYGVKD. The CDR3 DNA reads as TGTGCCATCTCCCGGACGGGGAGTAATTCACCCCTCCACTTT. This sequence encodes CAISRTGSNSPLHF.

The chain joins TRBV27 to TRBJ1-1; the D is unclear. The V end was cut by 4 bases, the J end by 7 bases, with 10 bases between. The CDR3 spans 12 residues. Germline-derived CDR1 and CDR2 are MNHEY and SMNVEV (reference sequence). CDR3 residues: CASSSGFGEAFF. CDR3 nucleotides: TGTGCCAGCAGTTCCGGGTTTGGTGAAGCTTTCTTT.

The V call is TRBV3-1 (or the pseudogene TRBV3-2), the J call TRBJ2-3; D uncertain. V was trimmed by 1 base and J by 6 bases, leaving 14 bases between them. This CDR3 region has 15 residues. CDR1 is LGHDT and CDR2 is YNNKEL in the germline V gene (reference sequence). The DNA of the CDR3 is TGTGCCAGCAGCCAAGGCTGGGTCTCCGGGGATACGCAGTATTTT. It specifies CASSQGWVSGDTQYF.

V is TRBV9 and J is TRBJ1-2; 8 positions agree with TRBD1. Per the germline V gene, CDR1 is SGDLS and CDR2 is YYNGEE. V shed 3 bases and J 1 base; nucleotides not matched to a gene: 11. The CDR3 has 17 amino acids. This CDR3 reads CASSAGVGTGLNYGYTF. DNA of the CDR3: TGTGCCAGCAGCGCGGGGGTGGGGACAGGACTTAACTATGGCTACACCTTC.

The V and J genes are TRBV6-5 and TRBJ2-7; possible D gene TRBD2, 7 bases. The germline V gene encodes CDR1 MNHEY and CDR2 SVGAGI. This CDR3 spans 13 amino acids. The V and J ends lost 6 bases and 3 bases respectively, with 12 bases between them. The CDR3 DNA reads TGTGCCAGCAGACGGGGGGCGCTCTACGAGCAGTACGTC. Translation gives CASRRGALYEQYV.

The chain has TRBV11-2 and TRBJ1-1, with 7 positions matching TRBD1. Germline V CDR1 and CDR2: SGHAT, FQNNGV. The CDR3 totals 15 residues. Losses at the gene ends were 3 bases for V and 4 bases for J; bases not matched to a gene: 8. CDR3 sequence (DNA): TGTGCCAGCAGCTTCCCTAGGGGGCTGTCCACTGAAGCTTTCTTT. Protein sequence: CASSFPRGLSTEAFF.

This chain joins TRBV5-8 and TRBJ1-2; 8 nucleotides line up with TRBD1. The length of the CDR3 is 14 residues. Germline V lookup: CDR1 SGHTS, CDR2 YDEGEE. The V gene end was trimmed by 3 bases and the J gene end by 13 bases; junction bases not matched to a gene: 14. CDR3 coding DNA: TGTGCCAGCAGCTCTCCGGGGGGACAGGTGGTCGCCACCTTC. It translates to CASSSPGGQVVATF.

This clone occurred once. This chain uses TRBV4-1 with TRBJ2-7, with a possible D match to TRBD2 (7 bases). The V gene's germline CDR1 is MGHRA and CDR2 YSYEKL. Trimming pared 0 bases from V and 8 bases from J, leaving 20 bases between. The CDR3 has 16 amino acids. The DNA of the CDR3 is TGCGCCAGCAGCCAAGAGTTGATCAGTGGGAGGGGGAAGCAGTACTTC. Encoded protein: CASSQELISGRGKQYF.

The CDR3 DNA reads as TGTGCCAGCAGCCAAGCCGGGACAGAATACGAGCAGTACTTC. It specifies CASSQAGTEYEQYF. The chain carries TRBV3-1 (or the pseudogene TRBV3-2) and TRBJ2-7, with TRBD1 matching 7 bases. J lost 4 bases, V lost 1 base, and 4 bases had no gene match. Looked up from germline, CDR1 is LGHDT and CDR2 is YNNKEL (reference sequence). There are 14 residues in the CDR3.

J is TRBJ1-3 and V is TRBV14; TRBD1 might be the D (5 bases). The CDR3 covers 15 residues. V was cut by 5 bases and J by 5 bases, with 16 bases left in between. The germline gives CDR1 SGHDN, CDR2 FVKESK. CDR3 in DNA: TGTGCCAGCAGCGAAACGAAGGGGAAAAGAAACACCATATATTTT. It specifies CASSETKGKRNTIYF.

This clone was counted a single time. The CDR3 reads CASSETERNNTEAFF. In DNA, the CDR3 is TGCGCCAGCAGTGAGACAGAGAGAAACAACACTGAAGCTTTCTTT. The chain couples TRBV10-1 to TRBJ1-1; D is unclear. This CDR3 is 15 amino acids long. V was clipped by 2 bases and J by 2 bases, with 12 bases between them. Germline V lookup: CDR1 WNHNN, CDR2 SYGVQD (reference sequence).

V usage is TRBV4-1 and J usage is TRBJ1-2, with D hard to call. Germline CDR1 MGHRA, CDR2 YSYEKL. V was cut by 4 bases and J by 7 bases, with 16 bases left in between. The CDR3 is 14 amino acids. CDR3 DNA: TGCGCCAGCAGCCCCCCTCGGATACCGGGTGGCTACACCTTC. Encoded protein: CASSPPRIPGGYTF.

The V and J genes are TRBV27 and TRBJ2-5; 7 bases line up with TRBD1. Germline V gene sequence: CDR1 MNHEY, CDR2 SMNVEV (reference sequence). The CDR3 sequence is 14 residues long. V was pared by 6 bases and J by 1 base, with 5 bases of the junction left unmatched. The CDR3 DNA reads TGTGCCAGCAGGAATTGGGACAGCCAAGAGACCCAGTACTTC. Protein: CASRNWDSQETQYF.

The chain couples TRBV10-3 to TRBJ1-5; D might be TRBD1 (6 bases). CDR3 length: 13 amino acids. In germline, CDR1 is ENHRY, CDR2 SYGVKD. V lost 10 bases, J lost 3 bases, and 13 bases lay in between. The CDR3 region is CASKQGLNQPQHF. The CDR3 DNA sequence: TGTGCCAGCAAGCAGGGGCTCAATCAGCCCCAGCATTTT.

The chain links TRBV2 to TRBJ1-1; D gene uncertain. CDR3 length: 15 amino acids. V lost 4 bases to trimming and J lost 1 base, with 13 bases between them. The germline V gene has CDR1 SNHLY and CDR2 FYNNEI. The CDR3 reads CASSGPGAGNTEAFF. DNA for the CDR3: TGTGCCAGCAGTGGGCCGGGAGCAGGGAACACTGAAGCTTTCTTT.